In this sample, the clone carrying this TCR beta chain turned up a few times. Germline CDR1 SQVTM, CDR2 ANQGSEA. The length of the CDR3 is 12 residues. V lost 4 bases and J lost 4, with 10 bases in between. As processed by the authors: Nucleated cell counts were estimated from reference gene primer amplification. TCRdb's copy holds only in-frame clones and misses some; the assay was immunoSEQ multiplex PCR. The D gene and trimming were derived from the DNA, and the V and J assignments and clone size from that table. The profile shows 200,000 or so clones, 80% to 90% of them singletons. The record originates from a study of blood T cell repertoires in COVID-19. Overall study context: COVID-19 samples from acute and convalescent phases originated in the United States, Italy and Spain. Sources were T cells, B-cell-depleted T cells, or PBMCs; the material itself was cDNA or gDNA.

This TCR was sampled from a human donor in a cohort sampled during active COVID-19. This rearrangement joins TRBV29-1 to TRBJ1-1; D remains ambiguous. Sequenced: peripheral blood. Here the CDR3 DNA reads TGCAGCGTTGTTCTCAGTTTCACTGAAGCTTTCTTT. It yields the protein CSVVLSFTEAFF.